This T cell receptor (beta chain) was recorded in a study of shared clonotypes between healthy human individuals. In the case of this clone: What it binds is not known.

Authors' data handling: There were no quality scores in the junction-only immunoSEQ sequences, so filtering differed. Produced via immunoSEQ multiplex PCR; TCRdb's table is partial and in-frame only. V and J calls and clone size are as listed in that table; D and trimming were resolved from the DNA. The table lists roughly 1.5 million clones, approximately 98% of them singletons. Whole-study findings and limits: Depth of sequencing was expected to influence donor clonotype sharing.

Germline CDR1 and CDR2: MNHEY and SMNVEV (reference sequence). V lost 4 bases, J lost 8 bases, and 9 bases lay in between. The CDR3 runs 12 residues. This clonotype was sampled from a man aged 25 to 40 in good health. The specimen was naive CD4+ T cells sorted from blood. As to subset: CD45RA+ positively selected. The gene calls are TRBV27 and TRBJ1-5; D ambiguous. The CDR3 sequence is CASSSRGKPQHF. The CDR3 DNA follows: TGTGCCAGCAGTTCCCGCGGGAAGCCCCAGCATTTT.